The clone carrying this TCR beta chain was recorded many times. Its matching antigen is unknown. The time point is: sample taken at primary tumor resection. TCRdb itself ran the 5' RACE reads through MiXCR, one entry per CDR3 protein. The table records about 9,800 distinct CDR3 sequences, under 6.5% of them present only once. These data belong to a study of spatial heterogeneity in lung cancer. Study-wide background: Raw reads showed each unique TCR and UMI combination turning up more than ten times on average.

Trimming took off 5 bases at V and 9 bases at J, with 17 bases between the two ends. The V gene's germline CDR1 is SNHLY and CDR2 FYNNEI. CDR3 length equals 14 residues. Broader study findings: Nonsynonymous mutation counts, ubiquitous and regional, were tracked by the respective counts of ubiquitous and regional expanded TCRs. Counts that tracked tumor mutation counts were those of expanded intratumoral alpha and beta TCRs.

This material consisted of lung tumor tissue, taken at surgery. The V and J genes are TRBV2 and TRBJ1-5; D unresolved. This clonotype originated in a male donor with early-stage non-small cell lung cancer. DNA for the CDR3: TGTGCCAGCAGTCGTTCCTTGGACGCATCGCCCCAGCATTTT. Its protein product is CASSRSLDASPQHF.